These 23 T cell receptor beta chains came from one sample sequenced in a study of blood T cell repertoires in COVID-19. TCRdb's table, derived via immunoSEQ multiplex PCR, lists solely in-frame clones and lacks some. The sample lists 170,000 or so clones, more than 75% occurring once. The sequencing input was PBMCs or T cells enriched from blood (not recorded which). These TCRs come from a woman in her forties or fifties who had recovered from COVID-19.

V is TRBV19 and J is TRBJ1-1; the D is unclear. The germline V gene has CDR1 LNHDA and CDR2 SQIVND (reference sequence). This CDR3 comprises 13 residues. V was trimmed by 5 bases and J by 0 bases, leaving 7 bases between them. As DNA, the CDR3 is TGTGCCAGTAGTCACAGAGTGAACACTGAAGCTTTCTTT. Its protein product is CASSHRVNTEAFF.

This clone is a singleton in its sample. The chain uses TRBV7-3 and TRBJ1-2, with a weak D call TRBD1 (6 bases). The ends were cut back, 5 bases at V and 0 bases at J, with 16 bases in the middle. Germline V gene sequence: CDR1 SGHTA, CDR2 FQGTGA. There are 16 residues in the CDR3. The CDR3: CASSPRGGAPNYGYTF. The CDR3 DNA sequence: TGTGCCAGCAGCCCCCGGGGGGGGGCGCCTAACTATGGCTACACCTTC.

The V gene is TRBV7-9, the J gene TRBJ2-1; 8 nucleotides align to TRBD2. The germline V gene encodes CDR1 SEHNR and CDR2 FQNEAQ (reference sequence). The V gene end was trimmed by 5 bases and the J gene end by 2 bases; junction bases not matched to a gene: 17. The CDR3 consists of 19 residues. CDR3 nucleotide sequence: TGTGCCAGCAGCCGTCACGGCGCAGCGGGAGACCTAACCTACAATGAGCAGTTCTTC. Protein sequence: CASSRHGAAGDLTYNEQFF.

This rearrangement joins TRBV19 to TRBJ1-6; a possible D gene is TRBD1 (5 bases). V was clipped by 4 bases and J by 10 bases, with 8 bases between them. CDR1 LNHDA and CDR2 SQIVND come from the germline V gene (reference sequence). The CDR3 is 12 amino acids. CDR3 nucleotide sequence: TGTGCCAGTAGTAGGGGGGACTCACCCCTCCACTTT. It translates to CASSRGDSPLHF.

Concerning this clone itself: This CDR3 is also generated by other DNA sequences in the sample. The chain couples TRBV28 to TRBJ1-2, with 8 bases identical to TRBD1. The length of the CDR3 is 13 residues. CDR1 is MDHEN and CDR2 is SYDVKM in the germline V gene. Trimming at V came to 4 bases and at J to 8 bases, leaving 6 bases not matched to a gene. This CDR3 is CASSSGQGEGYTF. CDR3 nucleotide sequence: TGTGCCAGCAGTTCCGGACAGGGAGAAGGCTACACCTTC.

The chain joins TRBV11-1 to TRBJ2-7; no firm D call. The V gene's germline CDR1 is SGHAT and CDR2 FQDESV (reference sequence). This CDR3 is built from 14 residues. V gave up 0 bases and J gave up 5 bases, with 11 bases separating them. CDR3 sequence reads: CASSLANSGNEQYF. The CDR3 DNA is TGTGCCAGCAGCTTAGCGAACAGTGGCAACGAGCAGTACTTC.

The chain recombines TRBV30 with TRBJ1-2; D is uncertain. V was cut by 0 bases and J by 1 base, with 9 bases left in between. CDR1 is GTSNPN, CDR2 SVGIG, per germline (reference sequence). The CDR3 is made up of 14 amino acids. This chain's CDR3 is CAWSVRGYNYGYTF. The CDR3 DNA reads TGTGCCTGGAGTGTAAGAGGGTATAACTATGGCTACACCTTC.

The V gene is TRBV3-1 (or the pseudogene TRBV3-2), the J gene TRBJ2-3, with 7 bases aligning to TRBD1. The germline V gene has CDR1 LGHDT and CDR2 YNNKEL (reference sequence). The CDR3 totals 16 residues. With V trimmed by 4 bases and J by 4 bases, 11 bases remained unmatched. The CDR3 region is CASSPGSQGFADTQYF. DNA for the CDR3: TGTGCCAGCAGCCCAGGATCACAGGGGTTCGCAGATACGCAGTATTTT.

The J gene is TRBJ2-7, the V gene TRBV11-2, with TRBD1 identical over 7 bases. CDR3 length: 12 residues. Germline CDR1 SGHAT, CDR2 FQNNGV. After removal of 1 base from V and 8 bases from J, the junction contained 2 bases not matched to a gene. The CDR3 sequence is CASSLAGQKQYF. CDR3 DNA: TGTGCCAGCAGCTTAGCGGGACAGAAGCAGTACTTC.

Only a few counts were recorded for this clone. The chain carries TRBV27 and TRBJ1-2; 8 bases fit TRBD1. V was pared by 5 bases and J by 4 bases, with 12 bases of the junction left unmatched. The CDR3 covers 16 residues. The germline CDR1 and CDR2 sequences are MNHEY and SMNVEV (reference sequence). The CDR3 sequence is CASSLSPGQVGYGYTF. The CDR3, as DNA: TGTGCCAGCAGTCTCTCGCCGGGACAGGTCGGCTATGGCTACACCTTC.

J is TRBJ2-5 and V is TRBV28; 7 bases line up with TRBD1. Per germline, CDR1 MDHEN and CDR2 SYDVKM. The CDR3 totals 12 residues. The junction had 4 bases not matched to a gene; V was cut back by 4 bases and J by 8 bases. This CDR3 reads CASSSDRVTQYF. For the CDR3, the DNA is TGTGCCAGCAGTTCCGACAGGGTTACCCAGTACTTC.

V gene TRBV27 combines with J gene TRBJ1-4; the D is unclear. Germline loops: CDR1 MNHEY, CDR2 SMNVEV (reference sequence). The ends were cut back, 7 bases at V and 10 bases at J, with 28 bases in the middle. CDR3 length equals 17 residues. Written as DNA, the CDR3 is TGTGCCAGCACCAACCCCGACATTGGAGGGATCATACGAAAACTGTTTTTT. Residues: CASTNPDIGGIIRKLFF.

The chain joins TRBV2 to TRBJ2-2; 7 positions agree with TRBD2. CDR3 size: 15 residues. Trimming removed 8 bases from V and 6 bases from J; junction bases left unmatched: 12. Germline CDR1 and CDR2: SNHLY and FYNNEI. CDR3 coding DNA: TGTGCCAGCCTCCTAGCGGAGGGCGTTGCCGGGGAGCTGTTTTTT. Translation: CASLLAEGVAGELFF.

The chain couples TRBV28 to TRBJ1-2; D is unresolved. The V gene lost 4 bases and the J gene lost 6 bases, with 18 bases spanning the gap. The CDR3 length is 15 residues. From germline, CDR1 is MDHEN and CDR2 SYDVKM. CDR3 region: CASSSPLRELNGYTF. CDR3 nucleotides: TGTGCCAGCAGTTCACCGCTTAGGGAGTTGAATGGCTACACCTTC.

The DNA for the CDR3 is TGTGCCAGCAGTTTATACCCCGGGACTAGCGAAGAGACCCAGTACTTC. This translates into CASSLYPGTSEETQYF. The rearrangement links TRBV27 to TRBJ2-5; 10 nucleotides line up with TRBD2. Germline V gene data show CDR1 as MNHEY and CDR2 as SMNVEV (reference sequence). Trimming at V came to 1 base and at J to 3 bases, leaving 5 bases not matched to a gene. The CDR3 contains 16 residues.

The table lists this clone with a count of one. The chain's CDR3 is CASSPDWGVPGNTIYF. CDR3 in DNA: TGTGCCAGCAGCCCTGACTGGGGCGTACCTGGAAACACCATATATTTT. V usage is TRBV6-2 or TRBV6-3 and J usage is TRBJ1-3; TRBD1 might be the D (5 bases). With 6 bases removed from V and 2 bases from J, the gap between germline ends came to 17 bases. Germline CDR1 reads MNHEY; CDR2 reads SVGEGT. The CDR3 runs 16 residues.

The rearrangement links TRBV5-4 to TRBJ2-1; 13 bases align to TRBD2. This CDR3 has 15 amino acids. Per germline, CDR1 SGHNT and CDR2 YYREEE (reference sequence). With 3 bases clipped from V and 6 bases from J, the junction kept 3 bases outside the gene matches. CDR3 region: CASSWGLAGTNEQFF. Written as DNA, the CDR3 is TGTGCCAGCAGCTGGGGACTAGCGGGAACCAATGAGCAGTTCTTC.

This chain connects TRBV29-1 to TRBJ2-2, with unresolved D. The CDR3 spans 12 residues. With 4 bases removed from V and 1 base from J, the gap between germline ends came to 4 bases. Germline V gene data show CDR1 as SQVTM and CDR2 as ANQGSEA. CDR3 amino acids: CSVVMNTGELFF. CDR3 nucleotide sequence: TGCAGCGTTGTTATGAACACCGGGGAGCTGTTTTTT.

The gene calls are TRBV5-1 and TRBJ2-1; the D gene is possibly TRBD2 (5 bases). Germline-derived CDR1 and CDR2 are SGHRS and YFSETQ. V lost 4 bases and J 0 bases, leaving 8 bases between the germline ends. The CDR3 has 14 amino acids. In DNA form, the CDR3 reads TGCGCCAGCAGCAGTGGAGGCTCCTACAATGAGCAGTTCTTC. It specifies CASSSGGSYNEQFF.

The chain recombines TRBV7-9 with TRBJ1-2, with TRBD1 matching over 7 bases. The trim removed 5 bases at V and 6 bases at J, leaving 3 bases unmatched. The CDR3 covers 12 residues. CDR1 is SEHNR, CDR2 FQNEAQ, per germline (reference sequence). The CDR3 DNA is TGTGCCAGCAGCCAAGACAGGGATGGCTACACCTTC. This sequence encodes CASSQDRDGYTF.

The chain uses TRBV14 and TRBJ1-6; the D gene is possibly TRBD1 (6 bases). The CDR3 loop spans 15 amino acids. The V and J ends lost 4 bases and 7 bases respectively, with 14 bases between them. Germline V gene lookup returns CDR1 SGHDN and CDR2 FVKESK. The CDR3 sequence is CASSRRTARNSPLHF. The CDR3 DNA reads as TGTGCCAGCAGCCGAAGGACAGCCAGAAATTCACCCCTCCACTTT.

The chain recombines TRBV9 with TRBJ2-2, with D hard to call. Germline loops: CDR1 SGDLS, CDR2 YYNGEE. Deletions cut 3 bases from V and 2 bases from J, with 2 bases between. CDR3 size: 12 residues. CDR3 in amino acids: CASSANTGELFF. The CDR3, as DNA: TGTGCCAGCAGCGCTAACACCGGGGAGCTGTTTTTT.

This clone was counted a single time. The V call is TRBV7-2, the J call TRBJ2-3; perhaps TRBD2 as D (5 bases). Trimming cost V 2 bases and J 0 bases, with 9 bases left between them. CDR1 is SGHTA, CDR2 FQGNSA, per germline. This CDR3 is built from 15 residues. CDR3 region: CASSLTSGSTDTQYF. Here the CDR3 DNA reads TGTGCCAGCAGCTTAACAAGCGGTAGCACAGATACGCAGTATTTT.